This TCR beta chain was captured by sequencing in a study of identical twins (dated by TCRdb to 2015 to 2016). Describing the broader study: The study deep-sequenced TCR alpha and beta repertoires from monozygotic twins, unrelated adults of various ages and cord blood to test whether fetal clonotypes persist. To rule out contamination, replicate twin experiments were performed at different times with different library preparation protocols. Paper-wide results and their limitations: Because the same donors could not be followed over many years, the conclusions depended on cross-sectional statistical analysis. Abundant cord blood beta clonotypes carried fewer insertions; young adult naive repertoires showed a weaker similar trend, while memory repertoires showed none. Compared with coincidental sharing between unrelated individuals, out-of-frame TCR alpha sequences shared between twins showed an excess of sequences with low generation probability. Zero-insertion analyses could be partly confounded by invariant T cells such as MAIT and iNKT, though diverse VJ usage argued against such confounding for most clonotypes. In beta out-of-frame sequences, excess twin sharing was weaker, because having fewer shared sequences lowered the signal-to-noise ratio. Recombination models systematically underestimated out-of-frame TCR alpha sharing in monozygotic twins but agreed with sharing between unrelated individuals.

Library construction relied on 5' RACE. Instrument used: Illumina HiSeq 2000. Template switching introduced a universal primer binding site; the final cDNA contained a unique molecular identifier, enabling accurate counting of TCR cDNA molecules. First-strand cDNA for TCR alpha and beta chains was synthesized from specific primers in the conserved constant-segment region. Each cDNA library was double barcoded, with a SMART-Mk sample barcode plus Illumina barcodes, to control for contamination. TruSeq adapter sequences and Illumina sample barcodes were added in two successive PCR steps. The TCR alpha and beta cDNA libraries were sequenced on the Illumina HiSeq platform using custom primers. The published analysis was carried out like this. Unique molecular identifiers were extracted from raw reads with MiGEC, and CDR3 positions were determined with MiXCR. Recombination models were inferred per individual with the repgenHMM and IGoR tools using an EM algorithm. Shared clonotypes were analyzed with the tcR package in R, and sharing was normalized by the product of cloneset sizes. To study raw recombination without the effects of thymic and clonal selection, out-of-frame nonproductive sequences were analyzed. Through fastp at Q25 and MiXCR, TCRdb rebuilt clones from the public reads, retaining in-frame beta chains. Every distinct CDR3 protein forms one entry, paired with its most common genes and DNA. What appears here as the V and J calls and clone size reflects TCRdb's work, not the paper's. The sample includes around 300,000 distinct CDR3 sequences, with less than 9% observed a single time. About 2.1% of the sample is held by the ten biggest clonotypes.

Comments on this clonotype: What this receptor recognizes is not known. There are no base qualities to consult, and no much larger clone falls within one base.

Every donor in the study was a healthy Caucasian. The twin cohort comprised three pairs of female monozygotic twins, all aged about 18 to 30 years. Miltenyi CD45RO+ enrichment and human naive T-cell isolation kits were used to isolate memory (CD45RO+) and naive T cells from PBMC. Separately, the same data were catalogued under a study of yellow fever vaccine responses in identical twins. As that second study puts it: The T cell response to vaccination in identical twins was reported by the authors to appear partly convergent and partly personalized. Focusing on identical twins, the study followed the T cell clones that responded to the vaccine, and did so with precision.

Sequencing was carried out using memory (CD45RO+) T cells sorted from blood. This sample's cell subset or site label indicates: CD45RO+ enriched T cells. The receptor was derived from a woman younger than 35 in good health.

The CDR3 protein is CASSLFRQADEQFF. The nucleotide sequence reads as follows: TGTGCCAGCAGTCTCTTCAGGCAGGCCGATGAGCAGTTCTTC. The rearrangement joined TRBV28 to TRBJ2-1; the D segment cannot be called with confidence. V drops 5 bases and J drops 8 bases, leaving 16 bases in between. The CDR3, cysteine through phenylalanine, is 14 amino acids long. Solely the CDR3 DNA is kept, with 42 bases framed from the first base. According to the germline V gene, CDR1 reads MDHEN and CDR2 reads SYDVKM.